The 25 T cell receptor beta chains presented below share a single source sample, sequenced in a study of graft-versus-host responses after intestinal transplantation. The table came from immunoSEQ multiplex PCR; TCRdb's copy has only in-frame clones and leaves some out. This table holds under 6,000 clones, roughly two thirds found once. This specimen was PBMCs, taken around 81 weeks after intestinal transplant. The receptors shown here come from a human patient who received an intestinal transplant, so some T cells may come from the graft donor.

The chain has TRBV19 and TRBJ1-5, with a tentative D call TRBD1 (5 bases). V lost 5 bases and J 2 bases, leaving 16 bases between the germline ends. CDR3 length: 16 amino acids. From germline, CDR1 is LNHDA and CDR2 SQIVND (reference sequence). This CDR3 reads CASSPDSGNGNQPQHF. DNA of the CDR3: TGTGCCAGTAGTCCCGACTCAGGGAACGGCAATCAGCCCCAGCATTTT. Complete variable domain (other parts from reference TRBV19 and TRBJ1-5): DGGITQSPKYLFRKEGQNVTLSCEQNLNHDAMYWYRQDPGQGLRLIYYSQIVNDFQKGDIAEGYSVSREKKESFPLTVTSAQKNPTAFYLCASSPDSGNGNQPQHFGDGTRLSIL.

Of note for this clone: The junction does not match germline at one end; this may be a read error. Other DNA sequences in the sample encode the same CDR3. This rearrangement joins TRBV7-8 to TRBJ1-4; possible D gene TRBD1, 5 bases. The CDR3 length is 17 residues. Per germline, CDR1 SGHVS and CDR2 FQNEAQ. The CDR3 DNA is TGTGCCATCAGCCTCCTTGGGTTGGGGCCGGCTAATGAAAAACTGTTTTTT. Encoded protein: CAISLLGLGPANEKLFF.

The rearrangement joins TRBV4-3 to TRBJ2-1, with 11 bases identical to TRBD1. There are 16 residues in the CDR3. The V segment lost 1 base and the J segment 3 bases; nucleotides outside the gene matches: 2. The germline V gene encodes CDR1 LGHNA and CDR2 YSLEER. The CDR3 here is CASSQGGTGGYNEQFF. CDR3 coding DNA: TGCGCCAGCAGCCAAGGAGGGACAGGGGGCTACAATGAGCAGTTCTTC.

The J gene is TRBJ1-1, the V gene TRBV4-1; no clear D gene. V lost 5 bases, J lost 0 bases, and 7 bases lay in between. The CDR3 extends over 13 amino acids. Germline assignment: CDR1 MGHRA and CDR2 YSYEKL. CDR3 nucleotides: TGCGCCAGCAGCTCACGGGTGAACACTGAAGCTTTCTTT. Translated: CASSSRVNTEAFF.

The genes are TRBV6-1 and TRBJ2-7; 12 bases fit TRBD2. CDR1 and CDR2 (germline): MNHNS, SASEGT. J gave up 4 bases and V 5 bases, and 3 bases lay outside the gene matches. The CDR3 has 14 residues. DNA for the CDR3: TGTGCCAGCAGTTCCGGGACTAGCGGGTACGAGCAGTACTTC. It is translated as CASSSGTSGYEQYF.

For this clone: The junction does not match germline at one end; this may be a read error. V gene TRBV6-5 combines with J gene TRBJ2-3; perhaps TRBD2 as D (6 bases). In germline, CDR1 is MNHEY, CDR2 SVGAGI. This CDR3 is 15 amino acids long. The CDR3 sequence is CASSYGITSIDTQYF. The CDR3 DNA reads TGTGCCAGCAGTTATGGGATCACTAGCATAGATACGCAGTATTTT.

The gene calls are TRBV7-2 and TRBJ2-1, with TRBD2 as a possible D gene (5 bases). CDR3 length: 17 residues. The germline V gene encodes CDR1 SGHTA and CDR2 FQGNSA. Deletions cut 1 base from V and 2 bases from J, with 15 bases between. The DNA for the CDR3 is TGTGCCAGCAGCTTAGATCAACGAGGGCTGGCCTACAATGAGCAGTTCTTC. This sequence encodes CASSLDQRGLAYNEQFF.

This clone was detected only a few times. V and J are TRBV4-1 and TRBJ1-2; D is ambiguous. Trimming shortened V by 0 bases and J by 2 bases, and 13 bases separated the two germline ends. This CDR3 comprises 16 residues. Germline V lookup: CDR1 MGHRA, CDR2 YSYEKL. CDR3 region: CASSQDIGFTNYGYTF. In DNA form, the CDR3 reads TGCGCCAGCAGCCAAGATATTGGCTTTACAAACTATGGCTACACCTTC.

V is TRBV19 and J is TRBJ1-1; no clear D. Germline V gene data show CDR1 as LNHDA and CDR2 as SQIVND (reference sequence). Trimming removed 4 bases at V and 5 bases at J, with 23 bases between. The CDR3 consists of 17 residues. In nucleotides, the CDR3 is TGTGCCAGTAGTAGACTACTTGGGAATCAACGAGGGACTGAAGCTTTCTTT. Translating it yields CASSRLLGNQRGTEAFF.

The CDR3 here is CASSLAVGGTHNEQFF. The CDR3 DNA follows: TGTGCCAGCAGCTTAGCTGTTGGGGGGACTCACAATGAGCAGTTCTTC. The chain is built from TRBV7-8 and TRBJ2-1, with D possibly TRBD2 on 6 matching bases. CDR1 and CDR2 (germline): SGHVS, FQNEAQ. This CDR3 region has 16 residues. The V end lost 0 bases, the J end lost 5 bases, and 14 bases lay between the germline ends.

The chain employs TRBV30 and TRBJ2-7; possibly TRBD1 or TRBD2 for D (6 bases each). CDR1 and CDR2 from the germline V gene are GTSNPN and SVGIG (reference sequence). This CDR3 has 11 residues. V was trimmed by 8 bases and J by 2 bases, leaving 10 bases between them. This chain's CDR3 is CAPGGPYEQYF. The CDR3, as DNA: TGTGCCCCCGGGGGCCCCTACGAGCAGTACTTC.

Worth noting for this clone: Since a far larger clone is one base different, this is likely a read error. This chain links TRBV11-2 with TRBJ1-3; D is unresolved. The germline V gene has CDR1 SGHAT and CDR2 FQNNGV. This CDR3 spans 16 amino acids. CDR3 nucleotide sequence: TGTGCCATCAGCTTAGAGGGCCCGCGCCGCAGAAACACCATATATTTT. Protein: CAISLEGPRRRNTIYF.

V is TRBV21-1 and J is TRBJ2-1; the D segment call TRBD2 is taken from the table without a DNA check. TRBV21-1 constitutes a pseudogene. CDR3 size: 15 residues. The DNA for the CDR3 is TGTGCCAGCAGCAAGACTAGCGGGGAATACAATGAGCAGTTCTTC. The encoded protein is CASSKTSGEYNEQFF.

CDR3 sequence reads: CASSEKIYEQYF. In nucleotides, the CDR3 is TGTGCCAGCAGTGAAAAAATCTACGAGCAGTACTTC. The V call is TRBV6-1, the J call TRBJ2-7; D uncertain. Germline values: CDR1 MNHNS, CDR2 SASEGT. The length of the CDR3 is 12 residues. Trimming cost V 2 bases and J 3 bases, with 5 bases left between them.

This clone was seen a handful of times. The rearrangement links TRBV5-1 to TRBJ2-3; TRBD2 matches 12 bases. Germline CDR1 reads SGHRS; CDR2 reads YFSETQ. This CDR3 spans 16 amino acids. Trimming cost V 3 bases and J 5 bases; bases outside gene matches: 7. CDR3 loop: CASSYASGGALDTQYF. The CDR3 DNA reads TGCGCCAGCAGCTACGCTAGCGGGGGGGCCCTAGATACGCAGTATTTT. Full variable domain (missing parts from reference TRBV5-1 and TRBJ2-3): KAGVTQTPRYLIKTRGQQVTLSCSPISGHRSVSWYQQTPGQGLQFLFEYFSETQRNKGNFPGRFSGRQFSNSRSEMNVSTLELGDSALYLCASSYASGGALDTQYFGPGTRLTVL.

The chain combines TRBV21-1 with TRBJ2-5; the table's D call, TRBD2, was not checked against the DNA. TRBV21-1 is noted as a pseudogene. This CDR3 has 17 residues. The CDR3 protein is CASAYTGERSGGETQYF. As DNA, the CDR3 is TGTGCCAGTGCTTATACGGGGGAGAGGTCTGGGGGAGAGACCCAGTACTTC.

This clone was picked up a small number of times. Additional DNA sequences in this sample encode the identical CDR3. The chain links TRBV5-7 to TRBJ2-7, with a weak D call TRBD1 (5 bases). TRBV5-7 is assigned to the ORF class and has an uncertain function. This CDR3 has 14 residues. V lost 2 bases, J lost 4 bases, and 13 bases lay in between. The CDR3 DNA follows: TGTGCCAGCAGCTTAAGGGGCGCGGATTACGAGCAGTACTTC. Protein: CASSLRGADYEQYF.

About this clone itself: This sample also contains other DNA sequences that code for the same CDR3. V gene TRBV11-1 combines with J gene TRBJ2-7; D may be TRBD1 (5 bases). The CDR3 runs 14 residues. Trimming shortened V by 2 bases and J by 3 bases, and 11 bases separated the two germline ends. The germline V gene has CDR1 SGHAT and CDR2 FQDESV (reference sequence). This CDR3 reads CASSLRGADYEQYF. The CDR3 bases are TGTGCCAGCAGCTTAAGGGGCGCAGACTACGAGCAGTACTTC.

This clone showed up just a few times. This chain uses TRBV6-5 with TRBJ2-6, with unresolved D. Trimming took off 2 bases at V and 0 bases at J, with 2 bases between the two ends. Germline V CDR1 and CDR2: MNHEY, SVGAGI. The CDR3 contains 14 residues. CDR3 sequence: CASSYSSGANVLTF. DNA for the CDR3: TGTGCCAGCAGTTACAGCTCTGGGGCCAACGTCCTGACTTTC.

V is TRBV11-3 and J is TRBJ2-7; D is perhaps TRBD1 (6 bases). CDR1 is SGHNT, CDR2 YENEEA, per germline. Deletions cut 2 bases from V and 6 bases from J, with 23 bases between. The CDR3 runs to 17 residues. CDR3 loop: CASSLPNLTGKVPEQYF. DNA of the CDR3: TGTGCCAGCAGCTTACCGAATTTAACAGGGAAGGTCCCCGAGCAGTACTTC.

This clone occurred once. The chain is built from TRBV5-6 and TRBJ1-1; 7 positions match TRBD1. The V segment lost 4 bases and the J segment 0 bases; nucleotides outside the gene matches: 3. Germline V gene data show CDR1 as SGHDT and CDR2 as YYEEEE. The CDR3 loop spans 14 amino acids. The CDR3 reads CASSGRGMNTEAFF. In nucleotides, the CDR3 is TGTGCCAGCAGCGGCAGGGGGATGAACACTGAAGCTTTCTTT.

This clone was observed a few times. CDR3 coding DNA: TGTGCCAGCAGCGGTCCCGCTGGACTAGCGGGGGAGACTTACGAGCAGTACTTC. Encoded protein: CASSGPAGLAGETYEQYF. The gene calls are TRBV11-3 and TRBJ2-7; 13 bases fit TRBD2. There are 18 residues in the CDR3. Looked up from germline, CDR1 is SGHNT and CDR2 is YENEEA. Trimming at V came to 5 bases and at J to 4 bases, leaving 14 bases not matched to a gene. Supplemented by reference TRBV11-3 and TRBJ2-7, the full variable domain reads EAGVVQSPRYKIIEKKQPVAFWCNPISGHNTLYWYLQNLGQGPELLIRYENEEAVDDSQLPKDRFSAERLKGVDSTLKIQPAELGDSAVYLCASSGPAGLAGETYEQYFGPGTRLTVT.

The chain combines TRBV19 with TRBJ1-2, with TRBD1 as a possible D gene (5 bases). The CDR3 runs to 15 residues. V shed 5 bases and J shed 0 bases, with 13 bases lying between them. Germline CDR1 is LNHDA and CDR2 is SQIVND (reference sequence). The CDR3 loop is CASSSGTVANYGYTF. CDR3 sequence (DNA): TGTGCCAGTAGTTCCGGGACGGTAGCTAACTATGGCTACACCTTC.

The chain combines TRBV11-3 with TRBJ1-4; D is uncertain. The CDR3 runs to 13 residues. The germline gives CDR1 SGHNT, CDR2 YENEEA. V was cut by 3 bases and J by 8 bases, with 10 bases left in between. The chain's CDR3 is CASSFERLEKLFF. Written as DNA, the CDR3 is TGTGCCAGCAGCTTTGAGCGACTCGAAAAACTGTTTTTT.

This clone was detected a few times. The chain recombines TRBV5-1 with TRBJ1-1; D ambiguous. The CDR3 totals 12 residues. From germline, CDR1 is SGHRS and CDR2 YFSETQ. Deletions cut 4 bases from V and 9 bases from J, with 13 bases between. As DNA, the CDR3 is TGCGCCAGCAGCCAAGATGGAGAAAAAGCTTTCTTT. This sequence encodes CASSQDGEKAFF.